This T cell receptor (beta chain) was identified during a study of Graves' ophthalmopathy and Graves' hyperthyroidism. Whole-study results and caveats: In blood, most expanded thyroid clonotypes above 0.001 frequency were also detected.

With 7 bases removed from V and 4 bases from J, the gap between germline ends came to 16 bases. This CDR3 region has 13 residues. The germline gives CDR1 DFQATT, CDR2 SNEGSKA (reference sequence). Transcripts of RNA were the source for amplifying TCR beta CDR3 regions. First-round RT-PCR with HTBI primers preceded a second-round multiplex PCR. TCRdb passed the multiplex PCR reads through MiXCR, listing each CDR3 protein once. This sample has just over 600,000 distinct CDR3 sequences, with about 24% found just once. At least ten counts were recorded for this clonotype. Antigen: not known. This TCR was sampled from a woman aged 18-29 years with stable Graves' hyperthyroidism. Some clones in this sample may be carry-over from other donors' samples. The chain carries TRBV20-1 and TRBJ2-5; D perhaps matches TRBD2 (5 bases). The sample taken for sequencing was peripheral blood. The DNA for the CDR3 is TGCAGTGTCGCCCGGGAACAAATAGAGACCCAGTACTTC. It codes for CSVAREQIETQYF.